This T cell receptor (beta chain) was found in a study of T cell responses to AZD1222 COVID-19 vaccine (dated by TCRdb to the early 2020s). About the full investigation: A total of approximately 240 trial participants underwent TCR sequencing, of whom 200 to 220 received two doses of AZD1222 and about 26 received two doses of the MenACWY control vaccine. Trial participants were enrolled by age into 18-55, 56-69 and 70-plus year subgroups, with roughly 160, 29 and 62 TCR-sequenced participants respectively. Overall study outcomes, separate from this receptor: Spike-specific TCR breadth and depth rose significantly after two AZD1222 doses compared with day 0 and with MenACWY recipients. In the small 56-69-year group, the increase in depth fell short of significance, most likely because of low power. Nearly half of unique spike-specific TCRs reportedly recognized epitopes outside regions mutated in the B.1.351 and B.1.1.7 variants. No day 14 peak-response samples were available, so repertoires were characterized only after the peak T cell response. Vaccine-associated CD4 TCRs spanned the whole spike protein, with dominant responses in regions 160-218 and 743-854. Conclusions about previously exposed vaccinees are limited, since just five to seven AZD1222 recipients were seropositive for SARS-CoV-2 at baseline. Most participants were white British and females outnumbered males, and the authors suggested that clonal diversity may have been underestimated.

V loses 3 bases of germline sequence and J loses 1 base, and the interval between the two ends is 10 bases. The germline V gene provides CDR1 MNHNS and CDR2 SASEGT. The CDR3 starts with the cysteine, ends with the phenylalanine, and has 14 residues. The sequence is cut down to CDR3 DNA, 42 bases in frame from base 1. The CDR3 regions of human TCRbeta chains were analyzed by immunosequencing. The authors' analysis ran thus. TCRs in the repertoires were compared against a reference library of SARS-CoV-2-specific TCRs that had been generated with the MIRA antigen-specificity platform. Breadth meant the fraction of unique TCRs that were SARS-CoV-2-associated, whereas depth meant the fraction of total T cells that were SARS-CoV-2-associated. Using the MIRA data, every spike-specific TCR was mapped to the spike region that the TCR reacted to and assigned to either a CD4 or a CD8 class. Log10-transformed breadth and depth values were compared by one-way ANOVA with Sidak's multiple comparisons tests. The immuneACCESS repertoire file appears here via TCRdb, limited to in-frame rearrangements. These files lack a portion of the clones; in checked studies, under half of the deficit traces to unresolved V genes, and the cause of the others is not known. That table is the source of V, J and clone size, and D and trimming were worked out from the DNA. A total of 120,000 or so clones appear in this sample, 80% to 90% of them only once. The ten largest clonotypes hold around 10% of the sample.

Of note for this clone: Its antigen target is currently unknown. Base quality data are lacking; no much larger clone is found one base away.

The intended sense of this specimen's time point label: baseline before first vaccination. The label giving this sample's treatment or condition can be read as: meningococcal conjugate vaccine given as trial control. Vaccinee samples were obtained from the UK trials COV001 and COV002, which included a single-blind randomized controlled phase 2/3 trial of AZD1222 (ChAdOx1 nCoV-19) in healthy adults. Trial participant PBMC samples were collected at day 0 and day 28 after the second dose for TCRbeta chain sequencing. The rearranged segments are TRBV6-1 and TRBJ2-7, with the D gene not clear enough to name. The receptor was derived from an adult in good health. Sequencing was performed on peripheral blood, taken on day 0 of MenACWY control vaccination. The DNA is TGTGCCAGCAGTGAGAACGGAATTTCCTACGAGCAGTACTTC. Protein translation: CASSENGISYEQYF.